This TCR beta chain is from a study of cytomegalovirus exposure and HLA in healthy donors. Nominally healthy donors provided the samples, though records likely missed some immune exposures. PCR involved 60 Vbeta and 13 Jbeta primers. Only in-frame clones appear in the TCRdb table, and some are missing; sequencing was by immunoSEQ multiplex PCR. The sample holds some 270,000 clones; around 90% are singletons and the top ten take less than 2%. Germline V CDR1 and CDR2: SGDLS, YYNGEE. This CDR3 has 17 amino acids. Trimming removed 4 bases from V and 1 base from J; junction bases left unmatched: 5. The chain carries TRBV9 and TRBJ2-6; 10 bases fit TRBD1. What was sequenced was PBMCs. This sequence originates from a girl aged 2-9 years in good health and CMV-seronegative. The CDR3 nucleotides read TGTGCCAGCAGCTGGGACAGGGGAATTTCTGGGGCCAACGTCCTGACTTTC. Its translation: CASSWDRGISGANVLTF.